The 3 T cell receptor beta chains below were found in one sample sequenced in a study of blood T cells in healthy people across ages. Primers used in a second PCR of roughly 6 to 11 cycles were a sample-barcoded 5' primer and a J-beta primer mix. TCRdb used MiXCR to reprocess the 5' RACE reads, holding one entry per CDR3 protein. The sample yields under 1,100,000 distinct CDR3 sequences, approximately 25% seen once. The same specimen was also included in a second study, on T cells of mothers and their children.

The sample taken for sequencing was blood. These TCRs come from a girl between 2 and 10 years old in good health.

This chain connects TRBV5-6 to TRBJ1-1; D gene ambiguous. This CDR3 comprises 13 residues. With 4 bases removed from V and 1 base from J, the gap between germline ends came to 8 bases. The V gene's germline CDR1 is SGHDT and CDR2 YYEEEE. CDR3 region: CASSMARNTEAFF. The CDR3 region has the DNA TGTGCCAGCAGCATGGCTCGGAACACTGAAGCTTTCTTT.

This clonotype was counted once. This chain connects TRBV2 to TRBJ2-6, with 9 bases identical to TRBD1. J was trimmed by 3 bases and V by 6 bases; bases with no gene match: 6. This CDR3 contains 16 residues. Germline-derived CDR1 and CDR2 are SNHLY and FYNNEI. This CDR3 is CASRGTGYFGANVLTF. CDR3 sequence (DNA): TGTGCCAGCAGGGGGACAGGGTATTTTGGGGCCAACGTCCTGACTTTC.

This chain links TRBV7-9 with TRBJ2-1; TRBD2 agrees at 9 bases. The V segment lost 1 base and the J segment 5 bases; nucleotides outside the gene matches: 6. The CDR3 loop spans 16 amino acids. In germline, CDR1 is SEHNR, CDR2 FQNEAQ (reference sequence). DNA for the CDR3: TGTGCCAGCAGCTTAGAGGGTAGCGGGAGACACAATGAGCAGTTCTTC. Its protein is CASSLEGSGRHNEQFF.